This entry describes one T cell receptor beta chain. As yet, its antigen is unknown. This record belongs to a study of T cell repertoires in cytomegalovirus infection. From the reads, TCRdb called clonotypes with MiXCR, one entry per CDR3 protein. The sample has about 270,000 distinct CDR3 sequences; approximately 22% are singletons. This sequence was found in a human donor in good health (CMV status not recorded). Some clones in this sample may be carry-over from other donors' samples. The starting material was cultured PBMCs, obtained from culture after CMV antigen stimulation.

The CDR3 DNA sequence: TGTGCCAGCAGCTTAGTCCCAGAGGTGTACTACGAGCAGTACTTC. Protein sequence: CASSLVPEVYYEQYF. The chain employs TRBV7-2 and TRBJ2-7; D is unclear. CDR1 and CDR2 (germline): SGHTA, FQGNSA. The V end was cut by 1 base, the J end by 3 bases, with 13 bases between. The CDR3 runs 15 residues. The full variable domain, rest sourced from reference TRBV7-2 and TRBJ2-7, is GAGVSQSPSNKVTEKGKDVELRCDPISGHTALYWYRQSLGQGLEFLIYFQGNSAPDKSGLPSDRFSAERTGGSVSTLTIQRTQQEDSAVYLCASSLVPEVYYEQYFGPGTRLTVT.